A single sample gave rise to the 5 T cell receptor beta chains below, sequenced in a study of blood T cell repertoires in COVID-19. Sequencing used immunoSEQ multiplex PCR; TCRdb keeps in-frame clones, though not all of them. The table lists roughly 43,000 clones, 86% of them singletons. Sequencing was carried out using peripheral blood. The receptors were gathered from a man between 60 and 70 years old with active COVID-19.

This chain links TRBV5-1 with TRBJ2-7; TRBD2 is a possible D gene (5 bases). The V end was cut by 0 bases, the J end by 3 bases, with 10 bases between. The germline V gene has CDR1 SGHRS and CDR2 YFSETQ. This CDR3 spans 14 amino acids. In DNA form, the CDR3 reads TGCGCCAGCAGCTTGGGGGCTAGCTTCTACGAGCAGTACTTC. This gives the protein CASSLGASFYEQYF.

The chain recombines TRBV11-3 with TRBJ2-2, with D maybe TRBD2 (5 bases). Germline lookup yields CDR1 SGHNT and CDR2 YENEEA. The CDR3 contains 13 residues. The V end lost 6 bases, the J end lost 6 bases, and 11 bases lay between the germline ends. The DNA of the CDR3 is TGTGCCAGCAGTAGCGATTCGGCCGGGGAGCTGTTTTTT. Translation: CASSSDSAGELFF.

This sequence joins TRBV6-2 or TRBV6-3 and TRBJ2-7; 11 bases map to TRBD2. CDR1 is MNHEY and CDR2 is SVGEGT in the germline V gene. V lost 4 bases to trimming and J lost 5 bases; unmatched junction nucleotides: 10. The CDR3 is made up of 16 amino acids. This chain's CDR3 is CASSSPLAGGPDEQYF. The CDR3 DNA reads TGTGCCAGCAGTTCCCCCTTAGCGGGAGGGCCCGACGAGCAGTACTTC.

Here the CDR3 DNA reads TGTGCCAGCTCACCAAATGACAGGGTGGAGACCCAGTACTTC. It is translated as CASSPNDRVETQYF. This sequence joins TRBV18 and TRBJ2-5, with 7 bases matching TRBD1. The J segment lost 5 bases and the V segment lost 2 bases, leaving 5 bases of the junction unmatched. The CDR3 spans 14 residues. From germline, CDR1 is KGHSH and CDR2 LQKENI.

This chain connects TRBV25-1 to TRBJ2-3, with 7 nucleotides matching TRBD1. This CDR3 is built from 15 residues. Germline lookup yields CDR1 MGHDK and CDR2 SYGVNS. The junction had 12 bases not matched to a gene; V was cut back by 8 bases and J by 4 bases. CDR3 in amino acids: CASSSGQGEADTQYF. The CDR3 DNA follows: TGTGCCAGCTCCTCCGGGCAGGGGGAAGCAGATACGCAGTATTTT.